This T cell receptor beta chain was captured by sequencing in a study of CD8+CD57+ T cells in acquired aplastic anemia. In the study overall: Sorted CD4+ and CD8+ cells gave an average of about 3 ug of DNA. CD4+ reads averaged around 9.9 million in healthy donors. Study-level findings and limits: Patients showed no significant difference from controls in CD8+ Simpson's diversity. Comparison of patients with controls identified about 27 shared CD8+ CDR3 sequences.

This clonotype was recorded a few times. Antigen unknown. CDR1 and CDR2 (germline): LNHDA, SQIVND (reference sequence). CDR3 size: 11 residues. Trimming took 6 bases from V and 11 from J, leaving 14 bases between them. TCR beta VDJ and CDR3 profiles were obtained from a genomic DNA template. MiXCR, applied by TCRdb to the reads, yields one record per CDR3 protein. The sample has about 100,000 distinct CDR3 sequences, about half seen once. The sequenced material came from sorted CD4+, CD8+, or CD8+CD57+ T cells (not recorded which) from PBMCs. The sequence derives from a human donor in good health, serving as a control. The chain links TRBV19 to TRBJ2-7; D remains ambiguous. CDR3 sequence reads: CASRLSIWEYV. CDR3 nucleotides: TGTGCCAGTAGACTCTCAATATGGGAGTACGTC.